These T cell receptor beta chains were read from a single sample in a study of radiotherapy plus CTLA-4 blockade in lung cancer. Profiling relied on immunoSEQ multiplex PCR, and the TCRdb table lists in-frame clones only, not all of them. The table records 35,000 to 40,000 clones, approximately 86% of them present only once. This sample comprised peripheral blood, obtained from a patient treated with radiotherapy plus ipilimumab. These receptors were collected from a human donor with non-small cell lung cancer whose response to radiotherapy plus ipilimumab could not be evaluated. The CDR3 runs from the conserved cysteine through the conserved F or W. A D gene is named only where the DNA matches it firmly. Expanded clones are given a class, and other clones once, few, many or no size at all.

v_gene	j_gene	d_gene	abundance	CDR3nt	CDR3aa
TRBV2	TRBJ1-4	NA	NA	TGTGCCAGCATCTCTGACAGTCGGAACGAAAAACTGTTTTTT	CASISDSRNEKLFF
TRBV7-9	TRBJ2-3	NA	NA	TGTGCCAGCAGCTTCCCGGGCGGGGACACGCAGTATTTT	CASSFPGGDTQYF
TRBV6-1	TRBJ2-3	NA	NA	TGTGCCAGCACGGACTACACAGATACGCAGTATTTT	CASTDYTDTQYF
TRBV19	TRBJ1-5	NA	NA	TGTGCCAGCGCGGGACGCGGGACCTATAGCAATCAGCCCCAGCATTTT	CASAGRGTYSNQPQHF
TRBV2	TRBJ1-5	NA	NA	TGTGCCAGCAGCCTAGACTGGAGCAATCAGCCCCAGCATTTT	CASSLDWSNQPQHF
TRBV13	TRBJ1-5	TRBD1	NA	TGTGCCAGCACCACCGACAGGGGAAGCAATCAGCCCCAGCATTTT	CASTTDRGSNQPQHF
TRBV11-2	TRBJ2-5	NA	NA	TGTGCCAGCAGCTTACCAAAACAGGGAAGGGAGACCCAGTACTTC	CASSLPKQGRETQYF
TRBV7-6	TRBJ2-5	NA	NA	TGTGCCAGCAGCTTTGGAATGGACGGGGGAGAGACCCAGTACTTC	CASSFGMDGGETQYF
TRBV6-6	TRBJ1-5	NA	NA	TGTGCCAGCAGTGCCCGTGAGGGAAATGGGCCCCAGCATTTT	CASSAREGNGPQHF
TRBV7-8	TRBJ1-2	TRBD1	NA	TGTGCCAGCAGTGAGACAGGGGCGGGTGGCTACACCTTC	CASSETGAGGYTF
TRBV11-2	TRBJ2-3	TRBD2	NA	TGTGCCAGCAGCTTAGCCCCCGGGAGGACAGATACGCAGTATTTT	CASSLAPGRTDTQYF
TRBV12-5	TRBJ2-3	TRBD1	NA	TGTGCTAGTGGTTTGGCGTACAGGGGTGATACGCAGTATTTT	CASGLAYRGDTQYF
TRBV15	TRBJ2-1	TRBD1	NA	TGTGCCACCAGCAGAGATCCGGGAGACAGGGGCAATGAGCAGTTCTTC	CATSRDPGDRGNEQFF
TRBV19	TRBJ2-7	TRBD1	NA	TGTGCCAGTAAAGAGGACAGGGGCACCTACGAGCAGTACTTC	CASKEDRGTYEQYF
TRBV5-1	TRBJ1-2	TRBD1	NA	TGCGCCAGCAGCCCAGGGGGACAGAAGCTCTACACCTTC	CASSPGGQKLYTF
TRBV4-1	TRBJ2-7	TRBD2	NA	TGCGCCAGCAGCCAAACAGGCTTAGCGGGAGGGCGGGACGAGCAGTACTTC	CASSQTGLAGGRDEQYF
TRBV5-1	TRBJ2-1	TRBD2	NA	TGCGCCAGCAACCCCAGAGGTAGCGGGTCCTACAATGAGCAGTTCTTC	CASNPRGSGSYNEQFF
TRBV13	TRBJ2-1	TRBD2	NA	TGTGCCAGCCATCCTGGCGGGAGGGTATACAATGAGCAGTTCTTC	CASHPGGRVYNEQFF
TRBV6-1	TRBJ2-1	NA	once	TGTGCCAGCAGTGAAACCCGCGACAATGAGCAGTTCTTC	CASSETRDNEQFF
TRBV7-8	TRBJ2-3	TRBD2	NA	TGTGCCAGCAGCTCCCACCTCTCTAGCGGAAGCACAGATACGCAGTATTTT	CASSSHLSSGSTDTQYF
TRBV15	TRBJ2-7	NA	few	TGTGCCACCAGCAGAGATGCGGGGTCGCAGTACTTC	CATSRDAGSQYF
TRBV27	TRBJ2-7	TRBD2	NA	TGCGAGGGCCCCCGCGGGGGGCCCAGCTCCTACGAGCAGTACTTC	CEGPRGGPSSYEQYF
TRBV7-2	TRBJ2-7	TRBD2	NA	TGTGCCAGCAGCCCCGGCGGCCTAGCGGGGACCTACGAGCAGTACTTC	CASSPGGLAGTYEQYF
TRBV5-5	TRBJ2-4	NA	NA	TGTGCCAGCAGCGGAACAGACAAAAACATTCAGTACTTC	CASSGTDKNIQYF
TRBV19	TRBJ1-5	TRBD1	NA	TGTGCCAGAAATCCACAGGGGGCTGGTCAGCCCCAGCATTTT	CARNPQGAGQPQHF
TRBV7-9	TRBJ1-1	NA	once	TGTGCCAGCAGCCGAGGGGGTCGGATGAACACTGAAGCTTTCTTT	CASSRGGRMNTEAFF
TRBV5-4	TRBJ1-2	NA	NA	TGTGCCAGCAGCTCAGCCGGGATTGGGGGGGCTAACTATGGCTACACCTTC	CASSSAGIGGANYGYTF
TRBV28	TRBJ2-7	NA	once	TGTGCCAGCAGAGGGAGCTACGAGCAGTACTTC	CASRGSYEQYF
TRBV5-1	TRBJ2-1	TRBD2	NA	TGCGCCAGCAGCTGGACTAGCGGGGAACTCAATGAGCAGTTCTTC	CASSWTSGELNEQFF
TRBV7-8	TRBJ2-1	TRBD2	NA	TGTGCCAGCAGCCCCGGACTAGCGGACAATGAGCAGTTCTTC	CASSPGLADNEQFF
TRBV6-1	TRBJ2-1	TRBD2	NA	TGTGCCAGCAGTGAATTGCGGGAGGCCCGGGACAATGAGCAGTTCTTC	CASSELREARDNEQFF
TRBV28	TRBJ2-1	NA	NA	TGTGCCAGCACCTATGGGGGAGGAGCATCCTTCTTC	CASTYGGGASFF
TRBV10-3	TRBJ1-1	NA	NA	TGTGCCATCGGAGCGGGACACGCCCTGGGGAACACTGAAGCTTTCTTT	CAIGAGHALGNTEAFF
TRBV5-1	TRBJ2-3	NA	NA	TGCGCCAGCGGTATGGGGGCGTCATCTAGCACAGATACGCAGTATTTT	CASGMGASSSTDTQYF
TRBV19	TRBJ1-4	TRBD1	once	TGTGCCAGTAACCTTCGACAGGGGACCGAAAAACTGTTTTTT	CASNLRQGTEKLFF
TRBV7-2	TRBJ2-7	NA	NA	TGTGCCAGCAGCTTAGCGCCAGGCTACGAGCAGTACTTC	CASSLAPGYEQYF
TRBV7-2	TRBJ1-5	NA	NA	TGTGCCAGCAGCGTGGAGCTAAATCAGCCCCAGCATTTT	CASSVELNQPQHF
TRBV13	TRBJ2-7	TRBD2	NA	TGTGCCAGCAGCTACAGACTAGCCCCCGAGCAGTACTTC	CASSYRLAPEQYF
TRBV4-3	TRBJ2-7	NA	NA	TGCGCCAGCAGCCAAAGTCTTAGCTACGAGCAGTACTTC	CASSQSLSYEQYF
TRBV28	TRBJ2-7	TRBD1	NA	TGTGCCAGCGGTCCGGGACAGACCTACGAGCAGTACTTC	CASGPGQTYEQYF
TRBV6-5	TRBJ1-5	TRBD1	NA	TGTGCCAGCAGAGAGACAGGGGACAATCAGCCCCAGCATTTT	CASRETGDNQPQHF
TRBV13	TRBJ2-3	TRBD2	NA	TGTGCCAGCAGCTCCAGCCTAGCGGGATTCTCTTGGAGCACAGATACGCAGTATTTT	CASSSSLAGFSWSTDTQYF
TRBV4-3	TRBJ2-3	NA	once	TGCGCCAGCAGCCCCGACGGGACACTGGGCACAGATACGCAGTATTTT	CASSPDGTLGTDTQYF
TRBV10-3	TRBJ2-5	TRBD1	once	TGTGCCATCAGCCTAGACAGGGAAGAGACCCAGTACTTC	CAISLDREETQYF
TRBV6-6	TRBJ2-2	TRBD1	NA	TGTGCCAGTCAACAGGGGGACACCGGGGAGCTGTTTTTT	CASQQGDTGELFF
TRBV5-1	TRBJ2-1	TRBD2	NA	TGCGCCAGCAAGAATAGCGGGAGGGCCAATGAGCAGTTCTTC	CASKNSGRANEQFF
TRBV5-6	TRBJ1-1	NA	NA	TGTGCCAGCAGCTTGGACCCCGATGAGGCTTTCTTT	CASSLDPDEAFF
TRBV18	TRBJ1-2	TRBD1	NA	TGTGCCAGCTCCAGATCACAGGGGGCTGGCTACACCTTC	CASSRSQGAGYTF
TRBV9	TRBJ1-2	NA	NA	TGTGCCAGCAGCGTAGAGGAGGACTATGGCTACACCTTC	CASSVEEDYGYTF
TRBV7-2	TRBJ1-6	TRBD1	NA	TGTGCCAGCAAGAGGGACAGGGGCTGGGATTCACCCCTCCACTTT	CASKRDRGWDSPLHF
TRBV5-6	TRBJ1-2	TRBD1	NA	TGTGCCAGCAGCTTGTTGGGGACAGCACATCCTAACTATGGCTACACCTTC	CASSLLGTAHPNYGYTF
TRBV28	TRBJ2-7	TRBD2	NA	TGTGCCAGCAGACCAATCACTAGCGGGAGTTCATACGAGCAGTACTTC	CASRPITSGSSYEQYF
TRBV6-5	TRBJ2-2	TRBD1	NA	TGTGCCAGCAGAAGACAGGGGGCTGGGACCGGGGAGCTGTTTTTT	CASRRQGAGTGELFF
TRBV5-4	TRBJ1-2	TRBD1	NA	TGTGCCAGCAGCTCCCTGACAGGGGCTCAAGCTAACTATGGCTACACCTTC	CASSSLTGAQANYGYTF
TRBV10-1	TRBJ2-5	NA	NA	TGCGCCAGCAGTGAGGGACTACCGCCGCAAGAGACCCAGTACTTC	CASSEGLPPQETQYF
TRBV6-1	TRBJ2-3	NA	NA	TGTGCCAGCAGTGGTAGCGTAACAGATACGCAGTATTTT	CASSGSVTDTQYF
TRBV28	TRBJ2-7	TRBD2	NA	TGTGCCAGCTCGCGAGGGGAGGGATCAAGTGTGTACGAGCAGTACTTC	CASSRGEGSSVYEQYF
TRBV5-1	TRBJ2-4	TRBD1	NA	TGCGCCAGCAGCCTTGGACAGGGTCGGATCAAAAACATTCAGTACTTC	CASSLGQGRIKNIQYF
TRBV5-1	TRBJ2-1	TRBD2	NA	TGCGCCAGCAGCTTGGAGGGTAGCGGGAGTTCCTACAATGAGCAGTTCTTC	CASSLEGSGSSYNEQFF
TRBV2	TRBJ1-1	NA	few	TGTGCCAGGGACGGGACTGACACTGAAGCTTTCTTT	CARDGTDTEAFF